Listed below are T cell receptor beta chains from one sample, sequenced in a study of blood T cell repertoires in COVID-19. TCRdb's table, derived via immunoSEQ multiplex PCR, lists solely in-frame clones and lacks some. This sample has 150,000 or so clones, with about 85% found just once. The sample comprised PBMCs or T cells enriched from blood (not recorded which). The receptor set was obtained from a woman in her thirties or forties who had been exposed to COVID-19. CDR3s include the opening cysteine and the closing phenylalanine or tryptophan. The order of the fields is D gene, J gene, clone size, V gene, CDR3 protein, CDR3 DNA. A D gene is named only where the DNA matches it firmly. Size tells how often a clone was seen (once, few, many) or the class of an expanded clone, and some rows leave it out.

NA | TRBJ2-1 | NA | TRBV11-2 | CASSLTGFNNKEQFF | TGTGCCAGCAGCTTAACAGGGTTCAACAATAAGGAGCAGTTCTTC
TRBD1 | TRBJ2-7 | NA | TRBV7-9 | CASSSGDRVTSYEQYF | TGTGCCAGCAGCTCGGGGGACAGGGTAACTTCCTACGAGCAGTACTTC
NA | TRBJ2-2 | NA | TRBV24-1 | CATSDRRGRTGELFF | TGTGCCACCAGTGATAGGAGGGGACGGACCGGGGAGCTGTTTTTT
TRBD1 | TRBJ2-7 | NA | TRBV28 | CASSSPSPGTDVYGQYF | TGTGCCAGCAGCTCACCGTCACCCGGGACAGATGTCTACGGGCAGTACTTC
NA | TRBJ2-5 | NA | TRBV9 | CASSELGLPYQETQYF | TGTGCCAGCAGCGAACTGGGACTTCCGTACCAAGAGACCCAGTACTTC
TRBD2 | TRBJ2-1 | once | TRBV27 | CASSLAGLVGNEQFF | TGTGCCAGCAGTTTAGCGGGACTAGTGGGCAATGAGCAGTTCTTC
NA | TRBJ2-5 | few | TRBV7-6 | CASSLVGARQRTQYF | TGTGCCAGCAGCTTAGTAGGGGCCCGTCAAAGGACCCAGTACTTC
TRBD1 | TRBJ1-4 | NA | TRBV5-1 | CASKVGTGDEKLFF | TGCGCCAGTAAAGTAGGGACAGGTGATGAAAAACTGTTTTTT
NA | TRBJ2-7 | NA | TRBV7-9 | CASSLRAVSYEQYF | TGTGCCAGCAGCTTAAGAGCGGTCTCCTACGAGCAGTACTTC
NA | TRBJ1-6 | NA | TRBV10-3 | CAISGAGTSNSPLHF | TGTGCCATCAGTGGCGCCGGGACAAGTAATTCACCCCTCCACTTT
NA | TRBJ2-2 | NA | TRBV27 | CASKEPYPTGELFF | TGTGCCAGCAAAGAACCCTATCCGACCGGGGAGCTGTTTTTT
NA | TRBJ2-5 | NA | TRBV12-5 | CASGLAGGLQETQYF | TGTGCTAGTGGTTTGGCAGGGGGGCTACAAGAGACCCAGTACTTC
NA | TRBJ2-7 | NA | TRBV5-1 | CASGDSSYEQYF | TGCGCCAGTGGAGACAGCTCCTACGAGCAGTACTTC
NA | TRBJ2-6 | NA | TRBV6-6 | CASSQGGSGANVLTF | TGTGCCAGCAGTCAGGGGGGGTCCGGGGCCAACGTCCTGACTTTC
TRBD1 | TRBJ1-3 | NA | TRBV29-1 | CSVPSGGGNTIYF | TGCAGCGTTCCGTCAGGGGGTGGAAACACCATATATTTT
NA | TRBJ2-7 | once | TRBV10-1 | CASARQGGDEQYF | TGCGCCAGCGCCCGACAGGGAGGCGACGAGCAGTACTTC
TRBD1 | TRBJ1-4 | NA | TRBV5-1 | CASSYGDRGIEKLFF | TGCGCCAGCAGCTATGGGGACAGGGGGATAGAAAAACTGTTTTTT